These 23 T cell receptor beta chains came from one sample sequenced in a study of blood T cell repertoires in COVID-19. This table comes from immunoSEQ multiplex PCR, and its TCRdb copy is limited to in-frame clones, with some not included. Among some 210,000 clones listed, approximately 78% were seen once. The sample consisted of peripheral blood. These TCRs come from a woman aged 40 to 50 with acute or convalescent COVID-19.

The CDR3 reads CASSHGGPRVGEQFF. For the CDR3, the DNA is TGTGCCAGCAGCCACGGAGGGCCAAGGGTGGGTGAGCAGTTCTTC. The chain links TRBV5-4 to TRBJ2-1; D may be TRBD2 (6 bases). The V gene's germline CDR1 is SGHNT and CDR2 YYREEE (reference sequence). V lost 4 bases, J lost 9 bases, and 20 bases lay in between. The CDR3 spans 15 residues. Using reference TRBV5-4 and TRBJ2-1 for the parts outside the CDR3, the full variable domain is ETGVTQSPTHLIKTRGQQVTLRCSSQSGHNTVSWYQQALGQGPQFIFQYYREEENGRGNFPPRFSGLQFPNYSSELNVNALELDDSALYLCASSHGGPRVGEQFFGPGTRLTVL.

The V and J genes are TRBV20-1 and TRBJ2-5; D is uncertain. From germline, CDR1 is DFQATT and CDR2 SNEGSKA (reference sequence). The CDR3 loop spans 11 amino acids. V shed 4 bases and J shed 2 bases, with 5 bases lying between them. CDR3 amino acids: CSAIQQETQYF. CDR3 coding DNA: TGCAGTGCTATTCAGCAAGAGACCCAGTACTTC.

The chain has TRBV6-2 or TRBV6-3 and TRBJ1-1, with D unresolved. V shed 0 bases and J shed 0 bases, with 11 bases lying between them. Germline loops: CDR1 MNHEY, CDR2 SVGEGT. This CDR3 is built from 16 residues. CDR3: CASSYSLGDLNTEAFF. CDR3 DNA sequence: TGTGCCAGCAGTTACTCACTCGGGGATCTGAACACTGAAGCTTTCTTT.

This chain uses TRBV4-3 with TRBJ1-6; D is perhaps TRBD1 (5 bases). The CDR3 runs to 16 residues. Between the trimmed V and J ends, which lost 0 bases and 5 bases, there was a span of 11 bases. CDR1 and CDR2 from the germline V gene are LGHNA and YSLEER. CDR3: CASSQEPGADNSPLHF. The CDR3 DNA reads as TGCGCCAGCAGCCAAGAACCTGGGGCGGATAATTCACCCCTCCACTTT.

The chain couples TRBV2 to TRBJ2-2; D is possibly TRBD2 (6 bases). CDR1 SNHLY and CDR2 FYNNEI come from the germline V gene. The CDR3 has 18 residues. V was trimmed by 5 bases and J by 5 bases, leaving 24 bases between them. The CDR3 region has the DNA TGTGCCAGCAGTCGGACCATGCAGGGAGGTAAAAAGACCGGGGAGCTGTTTTTT. Its protein is CASSRTMQGGKKTGELFF. The full variable domain, rest sourced from reference TRBV2 and TRBJ2-2, is EPEVTQTPSHQVTQMGQEVILRCVPISNHLYFYWYRQILGQKVEFLVSFYNNEISEKSEIFDDQFSVERPDGSNFTLKIRSTKLEDSAMYFCASSRTMQGGKKTGELFFGEGSRLTVL.

V usage is TRBV15 and J usage is TRBJ2-7; D possibly corresponds to TRBD1 (6 bases). V was trimmed by 5 bases and J by 2 bases, leaving 10 bases between them. Germline assignment: CDR1 LNHNV and CDR2 YYDKDF (reference sequence). The CDR3 spans 13 residues. CDR3 nucleotides: TGTGCCACCAGCGGGACATTCGCCTACGAGCAGTACTTC. Amino acids: CATSGTFAYEQYF.

The chain is built from TRBV4-2 and TRBJ2-3; D is perhaps TRBD2 (6 bases). This CDR3 is 16 amino acids long. The V gene's germline CDR1 is LGHNA and CDR2 YNFKEQ. V was trimmed by 3 bases and J by 4 bases, leaving 17 bases between them. The CDR3 DNA sequence: TGTGCCAGCAGCCAGGGGACGGCAGGAGGGTCAGATACGCAGTATTTT. This sequence encodes CASSQGTAGGSDTQYF.

The V call is TRBV30, the J call TRBJ1-1, with 10 bases matching TRBD1. V dropped 1 base and J dropped 4; count of bases not matched to a gene: 15. This CDR3 is 18 amino acids long. Germline CDR1 GTSNPN, CDR2 SVGIG (reference sequence). CDR3 sequence reads: CAWSARVRDRGSLTEAFF. The CDR3, as DNA: TGTGCCTGGAGTGCGAGAGTCAGGGACAGGGGTTCCCTCACTGAAGCTTTCTTT.

The chain recombines TRBV4-1 with TRBJ2-1; weak D call: TRBD1 (6 bases). This CDR3 contains 16 residues. V was trimmed by 2 bases and J by 7 bases, leaving 18 bases between them. Looked up from germline, CDR1 is MGHRA and CDR2 is YSYEKL. The CDR3 coding sequence is TGCGCCAGCAGCCAATCCGCTACACAGGGACGGAATGAGCAGTTCTTC. Protein product: CASSQSATQGRNEQFF.

The rearrangement uses TRBV13 and TRBJ1-2; D gene uncertain. This CDR3 is 13 amino acids long. Germline loops: CDR1 PRHDT, CDR2 FYEKMQ (reference sequence). The V and J ends lost 3 bases and 5 bases respectively, with 10 bases between them. The CDR3 protein is CASSLRAGYGYTF. The DNA for the CDR3 is TGTGCCAGCAGCTTGAGAGCGGGATATGGCTACACCTTC.

The rearrangement uses TRBV30 and TRBJ1-5; D uncertain. The V end was cut by 1 base, the J end by 2 bases, with 9 bases between. Germline CDR1 reads GTSNPN; CDR2 reads SVGIG (reference sequence). CDR3 length: 14 amino acids. The CDR3 protein is CAWSAAGRNQPQHF. The CDR3 nucleotides read TGTGCCTGGAGTGCGGCAGGCCGCAATCAGCCCCAGCATTTT.

V is TRBV19 and J is TRBJ2-7; D may be TRBD1 (6 bases). Germline CDR1 reads LNHDA; CDR2 reads SQIVND (reference sequence). The length of the CDR3 is 18 residues. Trimming cost V 6 bases and J 3 bases, with 27 bases left between them. The CDR3 DNA follows: TGTGCCAGTAGCGTCAGGGGAGCCCAGGGTCCCACCGGCTACGAGCAGTACTTC. This sequence encodes CASSVRGAQGPTGYEQYF.

This chain joins TRBV9 and TRBJ1-1; 9 nucleotides align to TRBD1. The CDR3 is 15 residues long. Germline V CDR1 and CDR2: SGDLS, YYNGEE. V lost 0 bases to trimming and J lost 5 bases; unmatched junction nucleotides: 5. The CDR3 reads CASSVGLGTGTEAFF. In DNA form, the CDR3 reads TGTGCCAGCAGCGTAGGTTTGGGGACAGGGACTGAAGCTTTCTTT.

The chain has TRBV7-2 and TRBJ2-3, with 7 bases lining up with TRBD2. The germline V gene has CDR1 SGHTA and CDR2 FQGNSA. The CDR3 runs to 17 residues. The V and J ends lost 3 bases and 1 base, in that order; junction bases with no gene match: 10. DNA for the CDR3: TGTGCCAGCAGCTTGGTTTCTATGGCGGGAGGCACAGATACGCAGTATTTT. It is translated as CASSLVSMAGGTDTQYF.

CDR3 in amino acids: CASSRRGGQYF. The CDR3 DNA is TGCGCCAGCAGCCGGCGGGGTGGTCAGTACTTC. The V and J genes are TRBV5-1 and TRBJ2-4; D perhaps matches TRBD2 (6 bases). The CDR3 is 11 residues long. V was cut by 4 bases and J by 12 bases, with 11 bases left in between. Germline loops: CDR1 SGHRS, CDR2 YFSETQ.

The rearrangement joins TRBV7-9 to TRBJ2-1; maybe TRBD2 (5 bases). The CDR3 is 13 residues long. Germline CDR1 is SEHNR and CDR2 is FQNEAQ (reference sequence). Trimming cost V 7 bases and J 5 bases, with 12 bases left between them. For the CDR3, the DNA is TGTGCCAGCATTTCAACTAGGGACAATGAGCAGTTCTTC. This codes for CASISTRDNEQFF.

This chain connects TRBV24-1 to TRBJ2-1; the D gene is possibly TRBD2 (5 bases). Germline V gene lookup returns CDR1 KGHDR and CDR2 SFDVKD. V was pared by 4 bases and J by 2 bases, with 5 bases between. There are 13 residues in the CDR3. The CDR3 sequence: CATSDGTYNEQFF. For the CDR3, the DNA is TGTGCCACCAGTGACGGGACCTACAATGAGCAGTTCTTC.

This clone has a single count. The chain is built from TRBV4-2 and TRBJ2-5; 7 bases agree with TRBD2. Looked up from germline, CDR1 is LGHNA and CDR2 is YNFKEQ. V was clipped by 0 bases and J by 7 bases; unmatched bases: 14. CDR3 length: 17 amino acids. DNA of the CDR3: TGTGCCAGCAGCCAAGAAGCAGGGAAGGCGGGGGATGGGACCCAGTACTTC. This codes for CASSQEAGKAGDGTQYF.

The genes are TRBV11-3 and TRBJ2-3, with a tentative D call TRBD2 (7 bases). V dropped 3 bases and J dropped 6 bases, with 13 bases sitting between them. The CDR3 covers 14 residues. Per germline, CDR1 SGHNT and CDR2 YENEEA. CDR3 sequence reads: CASSFGGARDTQYF. The DNA of the CDR3 is TGTGCCAGCAGCTTTGGGGGGGCGAGGGATACGCAGTATTTT.

Note on this clone: At the DNA level, this CDR3 is encoded by other sequences in the same sample as well. This chain joins TRBV5-1 and TRBJ1-2, with D tentatively TRBD1 (5 bases). The germline V gene has CDR1 SGHRS and CDR2 YFSETQ. The CDR3 contains 12 residues. V was shortened by 2 bases and J by 8 bases, with 10 bases between the two germline ends. Here the CDR3 DNA reads TGCGCCAGCAGCTTAGGGGCTGGCGGCTACACCTTC. Its protein is CASSLGAGGYTF.

The rearrangement links TRBV14 to TRBJ2-5; D unclear. Trimming cost V 0 bases and J 4 bases, with 6 bases left between them. The CDR3 sequence is 13 residues long. The germline gives CDR1 SGHDN, CDR2 FVKESK. The CDR3 here is CASSQDILETQYF. In DNA, the CDR3 is TGTGCCAGCAGCCAAGATATTCTAGAGACCCAGTACTTC.

V is TRBV3-1 (or the pseudogene TRBV3-2) and J is TRBJ2-1, with a tentative D call TRBD2 (6 bases). Germline-derived CDR1 and CDR2 are LGHDT and YNNKEL (reference sequence). The CDR3 has 12 amino acids. The V and J ends lost 4 bases and 12 bases respectively, with 13 bases between them. The CDR3 DNA is TGTGCCAGCAGCCCAGGAGGAGGGGCGCAGTTCTTC. This translates into CASSPGGGAQFF.

The rearrangement links TRBV20-1 to TRBJ2-3, with 8 positions matching TRBD2. J gave up 7 bases and V 6 bases, and 3 bases lay outside the gene matches. Looked up from germline, CDR1 is DFQATT and CDR2 is SNEGSKA (reference sequence). The CDR3 is 11 amino acids. The CDR3 nucleotides read TGCAGTGCCGGGGGGGGGAATACGCAGTATTTT. This translates into CSAGGGNTQYF.